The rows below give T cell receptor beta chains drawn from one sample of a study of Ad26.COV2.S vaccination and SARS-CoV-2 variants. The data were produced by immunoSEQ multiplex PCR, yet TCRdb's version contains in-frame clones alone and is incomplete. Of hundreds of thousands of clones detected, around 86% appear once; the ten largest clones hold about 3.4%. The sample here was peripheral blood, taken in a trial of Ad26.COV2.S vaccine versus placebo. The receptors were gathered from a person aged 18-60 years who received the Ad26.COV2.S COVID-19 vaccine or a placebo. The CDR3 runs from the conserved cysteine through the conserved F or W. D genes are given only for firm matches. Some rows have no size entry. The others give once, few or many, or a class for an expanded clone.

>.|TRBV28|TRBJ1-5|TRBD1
TGTGCCAGCAGTTCACAGGGGGCTGATCAGCCCCAGCATTTT
CASSSQGADQPQHF
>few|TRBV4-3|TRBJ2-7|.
TGCGCCAGCAGCCAAGATCGAGGAGGGATCTACGAGCAGTACTTC
CASSQDRGGIYEQYF
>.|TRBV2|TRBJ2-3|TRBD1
TGTGCCAGCAGAAGGGACAGATCTAGCACAGATACGCAGTATTTT
CASRRDRSSTDTQYF
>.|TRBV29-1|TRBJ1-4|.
TGCAGCGTTGTCTCCCATCAGGAGGAGAATAATGAAAAACTGTTTTTT
CSVVSHQEENNEKLFF
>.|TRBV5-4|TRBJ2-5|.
TGTGCCAGCAGCTCCAGGACAGGGAGGGAGTTAATCGAGACCCAGTACTTC
CASSSRTGRELIETQYF
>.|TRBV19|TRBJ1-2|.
TGTGCCAGTAGATTTGAACAGCGAGCTAACTATGGCTACACCTTC
CASRFEQRANYGYTF
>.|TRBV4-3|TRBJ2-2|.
TGCGCCAGCAGCCAAGATATGAGGGTACGCGGGGAGCTGTTTTTT
CASSQDMRVRGELFF
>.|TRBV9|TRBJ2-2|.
TGTGCCAGCAGCCAGGGACAAAACACCGGGGAGCTGTTTTTT
CASSQGQNTGELFF
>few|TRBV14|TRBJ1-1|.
TGTGCCAGCAGCCATAACAGGGTTGAAGCTTTCTTT
CASSHNRVEAFF
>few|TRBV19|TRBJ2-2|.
TGTGCCAGTAGGATTGGGGGCGAGGCCCGAACCGGGGAGCTGTTTTTT
CASRIGGEARTGELFF
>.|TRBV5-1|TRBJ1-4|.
TGCGCCAGCAGCCCCCCGGGACCCTGGGAGGAAAAACTGTTTTTT
CASSPPGPWEEKLFF
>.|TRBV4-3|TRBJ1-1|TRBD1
TGCGCCAGCAGCCAGAGGACAGGGGGCTACACTGAAGCTTTCTTT
CASSQRTGGYTEAFF
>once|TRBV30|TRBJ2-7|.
TGTGCCTGGAGACAAAACCTCGCGTACGAGCAGTACTTC
CAWRQNLAYEQYF
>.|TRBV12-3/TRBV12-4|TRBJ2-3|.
TGTGCCAGCAGTTTAATGAGGGTAGATACGCAGTATTTT
CASSLMRVDTQYF
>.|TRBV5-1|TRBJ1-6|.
TGCGCCAGCAGCTTGGCAACGACACGGCAGAGTTATAATTCACCCCTCCACTTT
CASSLATTRQSYNSPLHF
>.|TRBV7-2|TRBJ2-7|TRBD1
TGTGCCAGCAGCCTCGCCGGGACAGACAGCTCCTACGAGCAGTACTTC
CASSLAGTDSSYEQYF
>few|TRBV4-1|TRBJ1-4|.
TGCGCCAGCAGCCAAATGGAGCTTAGATTTACGGGTGAAAAACTGTTTTTT
CASSQMELRFTGEKLFF
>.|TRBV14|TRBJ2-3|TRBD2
TGTGCCAGCAGCCAAGATCCCCGACTAGCGGGGGCTTACACGCAGTATTTT
CASSQDPRLAGAYTQYF
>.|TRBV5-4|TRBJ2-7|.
TGTGCCAGCAGCGTTAGGGCCGGCGAGCAGTACTTC
CASSVRAGEQYF
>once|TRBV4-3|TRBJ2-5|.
TGCGCCAGCAGCCCCCAACAGGGACTAGAGACCCAGTACTTC
CASSPQQGLETQYF
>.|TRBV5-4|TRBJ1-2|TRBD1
TGTGCCAGCAGCTTGGGGGACAGGGACTATGGCTACACCTTC
CASSLGDRDYGYTF
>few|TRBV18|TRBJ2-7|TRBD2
TGTGCCAGCTCACGACTAGCGGGGACGCGGGCTTACGAGCAGTACTTC
CASSRLAGTRAYEQYF
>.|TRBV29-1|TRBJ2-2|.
TGCAGCGTTGTTTCCGGGTCGGACACCGGGGAGCTGTTTTTT
CSVVSGSDTGELFF
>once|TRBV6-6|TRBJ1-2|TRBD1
TGTGCCAGCAGACAGGGGGGGATCAACTATGGCTACACCTTC
CASRQGGINYGYTF
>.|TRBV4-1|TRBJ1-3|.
TGCGCCAGCAGCCAAGACCAGAGAAGCTTCGGAAACACCATATATTTT
CASSQDQRSFGNTIYF
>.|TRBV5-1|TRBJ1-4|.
TGCGCCAGCAGCCTGACAGCAACTAATGAAAAACTGTTTTTT
CASSLTATNEKLFF
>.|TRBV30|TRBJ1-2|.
TGTGCCTGGAGTGTAAACGGGGGTGGCTACACCTTC
CAWSVNGGGYTF
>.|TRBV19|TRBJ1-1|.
TGTGCCAGTAGTCTCGGCTTGAACACTGAAGCTTTCTTT
CASSLGLNTEAFF
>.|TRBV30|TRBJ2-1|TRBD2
TGTGCCTGGAACCGACTAGCCGGCGGTGAGCAGTTCTTC
CAWNRLAGGEQFF
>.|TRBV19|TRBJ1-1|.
TGTGCCAGTAGCTCGGACAAGTCGAAGTCTGAAGCTTTCTTT
CASSSDKSKSEAFF
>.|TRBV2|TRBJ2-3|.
TGTGCCAGCAGCGTTGGGTGGGACTCTACAGATACGCAGTATTTT
CASSVGWDSTDTQYF
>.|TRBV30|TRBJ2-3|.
TGTGCCTGGAGTACCCGGACAGTTAGCACAGATACGCAGTATTTT
CAWSTRTVSTDTQYF
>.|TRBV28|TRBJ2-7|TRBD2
TGTGCCAGCAGTCGCCGGGACTATGATTACGAGCAGTACTTC
CASSRRDYDYEQYF
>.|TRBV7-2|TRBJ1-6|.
TGTGCCAGCAGCTTAGACAGGGTGGGGAATTCACCCCTCCACTTT
CASSLDRVGNSPLHF
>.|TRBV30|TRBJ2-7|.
TGTGCCTGGAAAAAAGGGTCCAGCTCCTACGAGCAGTACTTC
CAWKKGSSSYEQYF
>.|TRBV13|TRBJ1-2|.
TGTGCCAGCAGCAACCCCATCAAAGAACCTCTCCCTGGCTACACCTTC
CASSNPIKEPLPGYTF
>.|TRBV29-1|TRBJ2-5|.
TGCAGCGTTCGACTGGAGACCCAGTACTTC
CSVRLETQYF
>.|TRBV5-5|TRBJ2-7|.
TGTGCCAGCAGCTCGATCAGAGCCTACGAGCAGTACTTC
CASSSIRAYEQYF
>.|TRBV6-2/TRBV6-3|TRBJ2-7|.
TGTGCCAGCAGTTGGTTAAGGATGCCCTACGAGCAGTACTTC
CASSWLRMPYEQYF
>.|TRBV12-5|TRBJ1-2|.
TGTGCTAGTGGTTACTACAGGGATGGCTACACCTTC
CASGYYRDGYTF
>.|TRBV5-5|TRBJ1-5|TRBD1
TGTGCCAGCAGCCGATTGGGACAGCTTAATCAGCCCCAGCATTTT
CASSRLGQLNQPQHF
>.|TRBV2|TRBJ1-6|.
TGTGCCAGCAGTGAAGTACCTAACAGGGCCTTGCAATATAATTCACCCCTCCACTTT
CASSEVPNRALQYNSPLHF
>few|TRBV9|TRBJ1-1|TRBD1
TGTGCCAGCCGGACAGGGACGAACACTGAAGCTTTCTTT
CASRTGTNTEAFF
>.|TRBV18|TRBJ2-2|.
TGTGCCAGCTCACCAAACAGCGCCACGAACACCGGGGAGCTGTTTTTT
CASSPNSATNTGELFF
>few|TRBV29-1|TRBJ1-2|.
TGCAGCGTTGACCTTGACCTGGGCTACTACACCTTC
CSVDLDLGYYTF
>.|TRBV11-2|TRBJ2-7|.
TGTGCCAGCAGCTTGGTTCCCTACGAGCAGTACTTC
CASSLVPYEQYF
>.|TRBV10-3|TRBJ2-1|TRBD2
TGTGCCAGCAGACTAGCGGGGGAGGGCAATGAGCAGTTCTTC
CASRLAGEGNEQFF
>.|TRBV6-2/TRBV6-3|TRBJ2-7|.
TGTGCCAGCAGTACGGGTCGTTCCTACGAGCAGTACTTC
CASSTGRSYEQYF
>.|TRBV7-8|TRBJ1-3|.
TGTGCCAGCAGCTTATACAGCGGGGGCGAATTGGGAAACACCATATATTTT
CASSLYSGGELGNTIYF
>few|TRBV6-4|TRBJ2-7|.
TGTGCCCGCAGACAGGACCTCTCCTACGAGCAGTACTTC
CARRQDLSYEQYF
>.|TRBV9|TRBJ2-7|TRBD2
TGTGCCAGCAGCCCGGGGGGTAAGCGGGGTGAGCAGTACTTC
CASSPGGKRGEQYF